Presented here are 23 T cell receptor beta chains from one specimen sequenced in a study of early T cells in non-severe SARS-CoV-2 infection. TCRdb fed the 5' RACE reads into MiXCR, producing one record per CDR3 protein. There are some 48,000 distinct CDR3 sequences in the sample; 7.7% occur only once, and 5% to 6.5% lies in the top ten. Sequenced material: whole blood. Receptors originate from an adult who was a healthcare worker with PCR-confirmed SARS-CoV-2 infection or an uninfected control (not recorded which).

A few counts support this clonotype. This chain links TRBV7-2 with TRBJ2-1; D unresolved. CDR1 is SGHTA and CDR2 is FQGNSA in the germline V gene. The CDR3 runs 12 residues. The V end lost 6 bases, the J end lost 5 bases, and 8 bases lay between the germline ends. This CDR3 reads CASSYDHNEQFF. CDR3 bases: TGTGCCAGCAGTTACGATCACAATGAGCAGTTCTTC.

This clonotype has a handful of counts. This chain uses TRBV18 with TRBJ2-1; maybe TRBD2 (6 bases). The germline gives CDR1 KGHSH, CDR2 LQKENI. V lost 0 bases to trimming and J lost 0 bases, with 9 bases between them. The CDR3 loop spans 16 amino acids. In DNA, the CDR3 is TGTGCCAGCTCACCACCGGGACTCCCCTCCTACAATGAGCAGTTCTTC. Amino acid sequence: CASSPPGLPSYNEQFF.

This clonotype occurred many times. The V gene is TRBV29-1, the J gene TRBJ2-2; D ambiguous. Between the trimmed V and J ends, which lost 7 bases and 2 bases, there was a span of 5 bases. The CDR3 sequence is 11 residues long. Looked up from germline, CDR1 is SQVTM and CDR2 is ANQGSEA. This chain's CDR3 is CSGSNTGELFF. CDR3 nucleotide sequence: TGCAGCGGCAGTAACACCGGGGAGCTGTTTTTT.

Only a few counts were recorded for this clonotype. A read error may be the cause here, since a much bigger clone is one base away. The CDR3 nucleotides read TGTGCCAGCTGCTTGGAAGAGGGAGAGACCCAGTACTTC. Its protein is CASCLEEGETQYF. The chain joins TRBV5-6 to TRBJ2-5; a possible D gene is TRBD2 (5 bases). The germline V gene encodes CDR1 SGHDT and CDR2 YYEEEE. The CDR3 has 13 residues.

This clonotype showed up many times. J is TRBJ2-2 and V is TRBV5-1; 7 nucleotides agree with TRBD1. CDR3 length equals 16 residues. The V and J ends lost 4 bases and 7 bases, in that order; junction bases with no gene match: 13. Germline values: CDR1 SGHRS, CDR2 YFSETQ. The CDR3 loop reads CASSPFGQVGSGELFF. The CDR3 bases are TGCGCCAGCAGCCCCTTTGGACAGGTGGGAAGCGGGGAGCTGTTTTTT.

This clonotype was detected many times. The gene calls are TRBV2 and TRBJ2-2; the match to TRBD1 covers 8 bases. This CDR3 is built from 13 residues. The germline gives CDR1 SNHLY, CDR2 FYNNEI. V shed 8 bases and J 6 bases; nucleotides not matched to a gene: 5. This CDR3 is CASGQGEAGELFF. The CDR3 coding sequence is TGTGCCAGCGGACAGGGTGAGGCCGGGGAGCTGTTTTTT. Filled out from reference TRBV2 and TRBJ2-2, the complete variable domain reads EPEVTQTPSHQVTQMGQEVILRCVPISNHLYFYWYRQILGQKVEFLVSFYNNEISEKSEIFDDQFSVERPDGSNFTLKIRSTKLEDSAMYFCASGQGEAGELFFGEGSRLTVL.

Many counts were recorded for this clonotype. The chain joins TRBV27 to TRBJ2-7; TRBD2 might be the D (5 bases). In germline, CDR1 is MNHEY, CDR2 SMNVEV (reference sequence). CDR3 length equals 14 residues. V was cut by 1 base and J by 2 bases, with 9 bases left in between. CDR3 loop: CASSLFRGTYEQYF. The DNA for the CDR3 is TGTGCCAGCAGTTTATTTCGGGGAACCTACGAGCAGTACTTC.

There are many counts of this clonotype. V is TRBV20-1 and J is TRBJ1-4; D is uncertain. Trimming took 5 bases from V and 0 from J, leaving 10 bases between them. The CDR3 covers 14 residues. Germline V CDR1 and CDR2: DFQATT, SNEGSKA (reference sequence). CDR3 sequence (DNA): TGCAGTGCTCCCGTCGGCGCAACTAATGAAAAACTGTTTTTT. It yields the protein CSAPVGATNEKLFF.

This clonotype showed up many times. The chain recombines TRBV12-3 or TRBV12-4 with TRBJ2-7; D might be TRBD1 or TRBD2, each matching 5 bases. The V and J ends lost 7 bases and 4 bases respectively, with 17 bases between them. CDR3 length: 14 amino acids. CDR3 region: CASTPGAGLYEQYF. In DNA, the CDR3 is TGTGCCAGCACCCCCGGGGCAGGGTTATACGAGCAGTACTTC.

The chain links TRBV6-2 or TRBV6-3 to TRBJ2-7, with 7 bases identical to TRBD1. CDR3 length: 12 amino acids. The ends lost 5 bases at V and 9 bases at J; junction bases unmatched: 7. Germline V gives CDR1 MNHEY, CDR2 SVGEGT. The CDR3 reads CASSPQGVGQYF. The CDR3 coding sequence is TGTGCCAGCAGTCCCCAGGGGGTCGGGCAGTACTTC.

This clonotype appeared many times. The V call is TRBV10-3, the J call TRBJ1-5; no clear D gene. The CDR3 totals 13 residues. Germline loops: CDR1 ENHRY, CDR2 SYGVKD. V shed 8 bases and J shed 0 bases, with 8 bases lying between them. CDR3 protein: CAIQENSNQPQHF. The CDR3 DNA follows: TGTGCCATCCAGGAGAATAGCAATCAGCCCCAGCATTTT.

This clonotype was seen a handful of times. The chain has TRBV24-1 and TRBJ2-3, with 12 bases matching TRBD2. Germline-derived CDR1 and CDR2 are KGHDR and SFDVKD. After removal of 2 bases from V and 2 bases from J, the junction contained 4 bases not matched to a gene. This CDR3 comprises 17 residues. In DNA form, the CDR3 reads TGTGCCACCAGTGATTCACGACTAGCGGGGGCCACAGATACGCAGTATTTT. Its translation is CATSDSRLAGATDTQYF.

The chain is built from TRBV30 and TRBJ2-7; no clear D. The CDR3 is 14 amino acids. Germline values: CDR1 GTSNPN, CDR2 SVGIG (reference sequence). Trimming took off 7 bases at V and 2 bases at J, with 18 bases between the two ends. CDR3 bases: TGTGCCTTATGGTCCACGACCTCCCCCTACGAGCAGTACTTC. Its protein product is CALWSTTSPYEQYF.

This clonotype has ten or more counts. The rearrangement joins TRBV11-2 to TRBJ1-1; 8 bases fit TRBD1. Germline CDR1 SGHAT, CDR2 FQNNGV. This CDR3 contains 15 residues. V lost 5 bases and J lost 4; bases outside the gene matches: 9. CDR3 nucleotide sequence: TGTGCCAGCAGCGCCAGACAGGGGCGTTTCACTGAAGCTTTCTTT. The encoded protein is CASSARQGRFTEAFF.

This chain connects TRBV29-1 to TRBJ2-3; TRBD1 matches 11 bases. Losses at the gene ends were 7 bases for V and 4 bases for J; bases not matched to a gene: 7. The CDR3 extends over 14 amino acids. Germline lookup yields CDR1 SQVTM and CDR2 ANQGSEA. CDR3 protein: CSARTGGNPDTQYF. The CDR3 DNA follows: TGCAGCGCCCGGACAGGGGGCAATCCAGATACGCAGTATTTT.

In its sample, this clonotype was seen many times. The genes are TRBV19 and TRBJ2-1; 9 nucleotides match TRBD1. This CDR3 is 15 amino acids long. Losses at the gene ends were 5 bases for V and 2 bases for J; bases not matched to a gene: 4. Germline V CDR1 and CDR2: LNHDA, SQIVND (reference sequence). The CDR3 nucleotides read TGTGCCAGTAGTGGGGACAGGGACCCCTACAATGAGCAGTTCTTC. Its protein product is CASSGDRDPYNEQFF. Looking up the rest from reference TRBV19 and TRBJ2-1 gives the full variable domain: DGGITQSPKYLFRKEGQNVTLSCEQNLNHDAMYWYRQDPGQGLRLIYYSQIVNDFQKGDIAEGYSVSREKKESFPLTVTSAQKNPTAFYLCASSGDRDPYNEQFFGPGTRLTVL.

The chain links TRBV29-1 to TRBJ2-2; 11 bases fit TRBD1. The germline V gene has CDR1 SQVTM and CDR2 ANQGSEA. The CDR3 contains 16 residues. V shed 5 bases and J 4 bases; nucleotides not matched to a gene: 9. The CDR3 sequence: CSVPRPGQGGTGELFF. DNA of the CDR3: TGCAGCGTTCCCCGCCCGGGACAGGGGGGCACCGGGGAGCTGTTTTTT.

Only one count was recorded for this clonotype. The rearrangement links TRBV5-1 to TRBJ1-1, with D uncertain. The CDR3 extends over 14 amino acids. V was pared by 0 bases and J by 1 base, with 7 bases between. Germline V CDR1 and CDR2: SGHRS, YFSETQ. The CDR3 bases are TGCGCCAGCAGCTTGGCAGCGGAGAACACTGAAGCTTTCTTT. It codes for CASSLAAENTEAFF.

This clonotype was counted at least ten times. CDR3 coding DNA: TGTGCCAGCAGCCAGGGACTCCTTTATGGCTACACCTTC. Its protein product is CASSQGLLYGYTF. The chain carries TRBV3-1 and TRBJ1-2, with TRBD1 as a possible D gene (5 bases). Germline CDR1 reads LGHDT; CDR2 reads YNNKEL (reference sequence). The CDR3 extends over 13 amino acids. Trimming left V 3 bases short and J 5 bases short, with 10 bases between.

This clonotype has ten or more counts. This chain connects TRBV9 to TRBJ2-7; D may be TRBD2 (5 bases). Trimming cost V 0 bases and J 3 bases, with 16 bases left between them. Germline V gives CDR1 SGDLS, CDR2 YYNGEE. The CDR3 covers 16 residues. CDR3 protein: CASSVGGSSWDYEQYF. The CDR3 DNA sequence: TGTGCCAGCAGCGTAGGCGGGTCTAGCTGGGACTACGAGCAGTACTTC.

This clonotype was seen at least ten times. This sequence joins TRBV12-3 or TRBV12-4 and TRBJ2-4; 8 positions agree with TRBD1. This CDR3 comprises 15 residues. Trimming at V came to 1 base and at J to 6 bases, leaving 5 bases not matched to a gene. This CDR3 is CASSLEGTGGNIQYF. In DNA form, the CDR3 reads TGTGCCAGCAGTTTAGAAGGGACAGGTGGAAACATTCAGTACTTC.

This clonotype was observed at least ten times. This chain uses TRBV20-1 with TRBJ2-4; D is uncertain. V was trimmed by 0 bases and J by 0 bases, leaving 6 bases between them. The CDR3 is 14 residues long. In germline, CDR1 is DFQATT, CDR2 SNEGSKA (reference sequence). CDR3 bases: TGCAGTGCTAGAGACAGACTAGCCAAAAACATTCAGTACTTC. It encodes CSARDRLAKNIQYF.

The chain has TRBV4-3 and TRBJ1-2; perhaps TRBD1 as D (6 bases). This CDR3 region has 14 residues. Per germline, CDR1 LGHNA and CDR2 YSLEER. V lost 1 base and J 7 bases, leaving 13 bases between the germline ends. CDR3 DNA sequence: TGCGCCAGCAGCCAAGGTCTTGGGGGGGCTGGCTACACCTTC. Residues: CASSQGLGGAGYTF.